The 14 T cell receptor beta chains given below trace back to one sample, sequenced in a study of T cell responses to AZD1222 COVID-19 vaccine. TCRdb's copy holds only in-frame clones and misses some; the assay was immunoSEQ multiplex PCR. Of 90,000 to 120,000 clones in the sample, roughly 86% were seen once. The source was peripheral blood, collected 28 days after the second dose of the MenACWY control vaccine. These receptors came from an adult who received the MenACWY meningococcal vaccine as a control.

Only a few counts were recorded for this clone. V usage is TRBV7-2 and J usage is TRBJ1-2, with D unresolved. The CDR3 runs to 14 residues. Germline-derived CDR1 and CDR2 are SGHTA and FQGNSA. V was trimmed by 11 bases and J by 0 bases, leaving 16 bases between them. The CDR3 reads CAETLDGTNYGYTF. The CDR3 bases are TGTGCCGAGACCCTAGACGGAACTAACTATGGCTACACCTTC.

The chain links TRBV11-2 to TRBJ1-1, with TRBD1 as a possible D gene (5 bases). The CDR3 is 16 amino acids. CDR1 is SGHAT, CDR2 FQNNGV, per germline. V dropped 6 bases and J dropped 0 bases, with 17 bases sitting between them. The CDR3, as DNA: TGTGCCAGCAGTCGTCTTACAGGACACATGAACACTGAAGCTTTCTTT. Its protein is CASSRLTGHMNTEAFF.

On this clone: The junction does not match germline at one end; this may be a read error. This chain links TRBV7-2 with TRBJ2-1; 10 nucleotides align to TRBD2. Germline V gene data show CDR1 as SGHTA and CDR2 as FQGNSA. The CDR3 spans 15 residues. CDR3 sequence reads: CAGSWQRGGMNEQFF. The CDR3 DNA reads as TGTGCCGGCAGCTGGCAGCGGGGGGGCATGAATGAGCAGTTCTTC.

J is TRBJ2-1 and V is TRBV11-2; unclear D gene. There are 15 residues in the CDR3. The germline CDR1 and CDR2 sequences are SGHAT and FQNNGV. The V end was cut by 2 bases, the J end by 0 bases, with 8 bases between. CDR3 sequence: CASSLFRNSYNEQFF. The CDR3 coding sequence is TGTGCCAGCAGCTTATTCAGAAACTCCTACAATGAGCAGTTCTTC.

In DNA form, the CDR3 reads TGTGCCAGCAGCTTAATGGGGGACTCCTACGAGCAGTACTTC. This translates into CASSLMGDSYEQYF. The chain links TRBV7-3 to TRBJ2-7; D may be TRBD1 or TRBD2 (5 bases each). This CDR3 is built from 14 residues. Between the trimmed V and J ends, which lost 1 base and 0 bases, there was a span of 7 bases. The germline V gene has CDR1 SGHTA and CDR2 FQGTGA.

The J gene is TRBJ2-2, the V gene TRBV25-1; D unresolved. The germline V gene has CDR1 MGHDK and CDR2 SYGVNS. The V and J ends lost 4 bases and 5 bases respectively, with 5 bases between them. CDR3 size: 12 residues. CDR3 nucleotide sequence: TGTGCCAGCAGTGCGCAAACCGGGGAGCTGTTTTTT. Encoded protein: CASSAQTGELFF.

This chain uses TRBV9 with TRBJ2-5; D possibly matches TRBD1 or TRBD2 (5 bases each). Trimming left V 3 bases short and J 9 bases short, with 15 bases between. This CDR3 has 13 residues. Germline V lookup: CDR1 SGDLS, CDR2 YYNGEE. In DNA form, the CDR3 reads TGTGCCAGCAGCGCTTCACCCCGGGACCCCCAGTACTTC. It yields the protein CASSASPRDPQYF.

This chain's CDR3 is CASRGMGDHYNEQFF. The CDR3 region has the DNA TGCGCCAGCAGGGGGATGGGGGACCACTACAATGAGCAGTTCTTC. The chain joins TRBV10-1 to TRBJ2-1; TRBD1 or TRBD2 may be the D gene (5 bases each). V was clipped by 6 bases and J by 3 bases, with 15 bases between them. CDR1 and CDR2 (germline): WNHNN, SYGVQD (reference sequence). The CDR3 runs 15 residues.

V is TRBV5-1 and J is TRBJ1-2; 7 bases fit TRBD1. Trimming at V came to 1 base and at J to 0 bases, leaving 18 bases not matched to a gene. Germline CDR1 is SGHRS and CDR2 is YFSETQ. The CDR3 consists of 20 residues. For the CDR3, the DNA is TGCGCCAGCAGCTTGAGATTTGGGGACAGAACACCCTCAGCTAACTATGGCTACACCTTC. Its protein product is CASSLRFGDRTPSANYGYTF.

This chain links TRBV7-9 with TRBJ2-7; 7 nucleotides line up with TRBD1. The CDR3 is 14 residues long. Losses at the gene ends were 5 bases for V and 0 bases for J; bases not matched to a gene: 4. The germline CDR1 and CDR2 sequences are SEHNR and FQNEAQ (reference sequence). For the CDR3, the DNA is TGTGCCAGCAGCCGCAGGGACAGCTCCTACGAGCAGTACTTC. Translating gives CASSRRDSSYEQYF.

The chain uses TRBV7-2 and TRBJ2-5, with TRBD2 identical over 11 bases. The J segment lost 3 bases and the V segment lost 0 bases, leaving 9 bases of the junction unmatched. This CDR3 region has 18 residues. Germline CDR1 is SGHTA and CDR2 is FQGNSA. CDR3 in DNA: TGTGCCAGCAGCTTAGCTAGTAGCGGGGGGGCGGTTGAAGAGACCCAGTACTTC. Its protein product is CASSLASSGGAVEETQYF.

The CDR3 reads CAWSVRLGQETQYF. CDR3 nucleotide sequence: TGTGCCTGGAGTGTACGATTGGGACAAGAGACCCAGTACTTC. The chain has TRBV30 and TRBJ2-5; D gene unclear. V was trimmed by 0 bases and J by 2 bases, leaving 10 bases between them. The CDR3 spans 14 residues. CDR1 and CDR2 from the germline V gene are GTSNPN and SVGIG (reference sequence).

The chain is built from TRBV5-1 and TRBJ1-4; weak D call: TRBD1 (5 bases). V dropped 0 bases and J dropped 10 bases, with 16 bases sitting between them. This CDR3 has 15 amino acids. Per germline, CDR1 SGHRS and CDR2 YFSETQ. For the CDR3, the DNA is TGCGCCAGCAGCTTGGCGTTGGGGCCGAGTTCAAAACTGTTTTTT. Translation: CASSLALGPSSKLFF.

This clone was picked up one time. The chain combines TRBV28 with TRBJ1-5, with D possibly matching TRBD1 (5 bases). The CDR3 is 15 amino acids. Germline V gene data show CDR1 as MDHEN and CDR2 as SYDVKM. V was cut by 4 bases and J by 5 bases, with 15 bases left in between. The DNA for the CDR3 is TGTGCCAGCAGTTCGGCCGGGGCGGGATATCAGCCCCAGCATTTT. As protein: CASSSAGAGYQPQHF.